One TCR beta chain is described in this entry. The data were taken from a study of blood T cell repertoires in COVID-19. Background on the study: T cells, B-cell-depleted T cells, or PBMCs provided the cDNA or gDNA that served as material.

Measured with immunoSEQ multiplex PCR; TCRdb has only the in-frame clones, and not every one. In the table there are approximately 240,000 clones, about 85% of which are singletons. Losses at the gene ends were 3 bases for V and 5 bases for J; bases not matched to a gene: 7. This CDR3 comprises 14 residues. Germline V gene lookup returns CDR1 LNHNV and CDR2 YYDKDF (reference sequence). The chain uses TRBV15 and TRBJ2-7; TRBD2 agrees at 7 bases. The origin of this receptor is a man aged 45-65 years who had recovered from COVID-19. Material: peripheral blood. Here the CDR3 reads CATSSWEGKNEQYF. The CDR3 nucleotides are TGTGCCACCAGCAGTTGGGAGGGCAAGAACGAGCAGTACTTC.